The rows below give T cell receptor beta chains drawn from one sample of a study of cytomegalovirus exposure and HLA in healthy donors. Sequencing used immunoSEQ multiplex PCR; TCRdb keeps in-frame clones, though not all of them. This sample has about 130,000 clones; about 74% occur once, and the top ten carry 0.94%. Sequenced input: PBMCs. These receptors were collected from a woman in her fifties or sixties in good health and CMV-seronegative. Both conserved end residues are part of each CDR3. A D gene is named only where the DNA matches it firmly. The listing skips clone size in some rows; elsewhere it reads once, few, many or a size class.

J,size,D,V,DNA,CDR3
TRBJ2-3,NA,NA,TRBV28,TGTGCCAGCATTGGCAGCACAGATACGCAGTATTTT,CASIGSTDTQYF
TRBJ2-2,NA,NA,TRBV18,TGTGCCAGCTCACCCCTTTCCGGGGAGCTGTTTTTT,CASSPLSGELFF
TRBJ1-6,once,TRBD1,TRBV6-6,TGTGCCAGCAGACTATGGACAGGGTCCTTGGGTTCACCCCTCCACTTT,CASRLWTGSLGSPLHF
TRBJ2-7,NA,TRBD2,TRBV27,TGTGCCAGCGGGACTAGCGGACCCTACGAGCAGTACTTC,CASGTSGPYEQYF
TRBJ2-6,few,NA,TRBV4-1,TGCGCCAGCAGCCTAACCAGCGGACAGATTGCTGGGGCCAACGTCCTGACTTTC,CASSLTSGQIAGANVLTF
TRBJ1-3,few,NA,TRBV10-3,TGTGCCATCAGTGACTCCAAGACACTCTCTGGAAACACCATATATTTT,CAISDSKTLSGNTIYF
TRBJ2-7,NA,TRBD1,TRBV27,TGTGCCAGCAGTCCGAAAACAGGGGGCCTCCCCTACGAGCAGTACTTC,CASSPKTGGLPYEQYF
TRBJ2-3,once,TRBD2,TRBV29-1,TGCAGCGCCGCCCGCGAGGCTAGCGGGGGGGCTCCAGATACGCAGTATTTT,CSAAREASGGAPDTQYF
TRBJ2-1,once,NA,TRBV19,TGTGCCAGTAGTAAACTCTCCTACAATGAGCAGTTCTTC,CASSKLSYNEQFF
TRBJ2-7,NA,TRBD1,TRBV6-5,TGTGCCAGCAGTCGGGACAGGGAGTGGACCTACGAGCAGTACTTC,CASSRDREWTYEQYF
TRBJ2-1,NA,TRBD2,TRBV9,TGTGCCAGCAGCGTAGCTATAGGGAGCGGGGGGGCCAATGAGCAGTTCTTC,CASSVAIGSGGANEQFF
TRBJ2-2,once,NA,TRBV21-1,TGTGCCAGCAGCAATACGGCCCCCGGGACAGGCTCCCCAAGGGACACCGGGGAGCTGTTTTTT,CASSNTAPGTGSPRDTGELFF
TRBJ2-3,NA,NA,TRBV18,TGTGCCAGCTCACCACCCCGTCGGGGGGCGGGAGATACGCAGTATTTT,CASSPPRRGAGDTQYF
TRBJ2-2,few,NA,TRBV27,TGTGCCAGCAGTTTCGGACTCAACACCGGGGAGCTGTTTTTT,CASSFGLNTGELFF
TRBJ1-4,NA,NA,TRBV6-1,TGTGCCAGCAGGACAGGTGAAAAACTGTTTTTT,CASRTGEKLFF
TRBJ2-1,NA,NA,TRBV27,TGTGCCAGCAGTTCAGCAGGGGCGGGAGACAATGAGCAGTTCTTC,CASSSAGAGDNEQFF
TRBJ1-6,NA,TRBD1,TRBV28,TGTGCCAGCAGTCTCAGACAGGGCAATTCACCCCTCCACTTT,CASSLRQGNSPLHF
TRBJ1-4,NA,NA,TRBV5-4,TGTGCCAGCAGCCCTACCTCCGACAGACATAATGAAAAACTGTTTTTT,CASSPTSDRHNEKLFF
TRBJ2-3,NA,TRBD1,TRBV4-1,TGCGCCAGCAGCCAACGGGACAGGGTAGTCGCAGATACGCAGTATTTT,CASSQRDRVVADTQYF
TRBJ2-5,NA,NA,TRBV7-9,TGTGCCAGCAGCTTTGGCCAGGGTCAAGAGACCCAGTACTTC,CASSFGQGQETQYF
TRBJ1-5,NA,NA,TRBV19,TGTGCCAGTAGTATCGGCGGGAATCAGCCCCAGCATTTT,CASSIGGNQPQHF
TRBJ2-2,NA,NA,TRBV5-1,TGCGCCAGCAGCTTGGAGGGACAGAACACCGGGGAGCTGTTTTTT,CASSLEGQNTGELFF
TRBJ2-2,NA,TRBD1,TRBV18,TGTGCCAGCTCACTGGGACAGGATGGGTCCGGGGAGCTGTTTTTT,CASSLGQDGSGELFF
TRBJ2-2,NA,NA,TRBV7-2,TGTGCCAGCACCACGAACACCGGGGAGCTGTTTTTT,CASTTNTGELFF
TRBJ1-1,NA,TRBD1,TRBV6-1,TGTGCCAGCAGAGGAGGACAGGGAATGAACACTGAAGCTTTCTTT,CASRGGQGMNTEAFF
TRBJ1-5,NA,TRBD1,TRBV6-4,TGTGCCAGCAGTGACTCGGACAGGGGGTCCGGTCAGCCCCAGCATTTT,CASSDSDRGSGQPQHF
TRBJ1-1,NA,NA,TRBV15,TGTGCCACCAGCAGAGATCCTGGGGCAATGAACACTGAAGCTTTCTTT,CATSRDPGAMNTEAFF
TRBJ1-5,NA,TRBD1,TRBV28,TGTGCGATAAGAGAGTCGACAGGGGGAAGCAATCAGCCCCAGCATTTT,CAIRESTGGSNQPQHF
TRBJ2-7,NA,NA,TRBV5-1,TGCGCCAGCAGCTTGCGGGAGCCCTACGAGCAGTACTTC,CASSLREPYEQYF
TRBJ2-7,once,NA,TRBV4-1,TGCGCCAGCAGCTTCCAGGATAGCTCCTACGAGCAGTACTTC,CASSFQDSSYEQYF
TRBJ2-7,NA,NA,TRBV2,TGTGCCAGTACGGCGGAGGAAGGGTCCGAGCAGTACTTC,CASTAEEGSEQYF
TRBJ1-6,few,NA,TRBV1,TGCACCAGCAGCCAAGATCCCAGGGTTTATTCACCCCTCCACTTT,CTSSQDPRVYSPLHF
TRBJ2-7,NA,NA,TRBV7-6,TGTGCCAGCAGGTTCCACACAAAGTCCTACGAGCAGTACTTC,CASRFHTKSYEQYF
TRBJ1-1,NA,NA,TRBV5-1,TGCGCCAGCAGCTTGAATTTTGACAGTCAAGCTGAAGCTTTCTTT,CASSLNFDSQAEAFF
TRBJ1-4,NA,TRBD1,TRBV13,TGTGCCAGCAGCCGGACAGGGGGCGCCGGTGAAAAACTGTTTTTT,CASSRTGGAGEKLFF
TRBJ2-7,NA,NA,TRBV15,TGTGCCACCAGCAGAGTTACACAGGGATGGCAGTACTTC,CATSRVTQGWQYF
TRBJ2-7,once,TRBD2,TRBV18,TGTGCCAGCTCACCACCGAACGGGAGGGATCTCTACGAGCAGTACTTC,CASSPPNGRDLYEQYF
TRBJ1-2,NA,NA,TRBV9,TGTGCCAGCAGCGAGCGAGACCAAGCTAACTATGGCTACACCTTC,CASSERDQANYGYTF
TRBJ2-2,NA,TRBD2,TRBV5-1,TGCGCCAGCAGCCCACTAGCGGGACAAGCAGGGGAGCTGTTTTTT,CASSPLAGQAGELFF
TRBJ1-4,NA,NA,TRBV5-1,TGCGCCAGCAGCCACGGAAGAGCGGCGGGTGAAAAACTGTTTTTT,CASSHGRAAGEKLFF
TRBJ2-3,NA,TRBD2,TRBV9,TGTGCCAGCAGCGTAGGGTTCCGGGAGGGAGGAGATACGCAGTATTTT,CASSVGFREGGDTQYF
TRBJ2-7,NA,NA,TRBV7-3,TGTGCCAGCAGCTCAGGGGGGAAACACGAGCAGTACTTC,CASSSGGKHEQYF
TRBJ1-6,NA,NA,TRBV28,TGTGCCAGCAGTTTAAGGGTTCAGGGTACGGCCCTCCACTTT,CASSLRVQGTALHF
TRBJ2-7,NA,TRBD1,TRBV2,TGTGCCAGCGTCAGGGGGTACGAGCAGTACTTC,CASVRGYEQYF
TRBJ2-7,NA,NA,TRBV5-1,TGCGCCAGCAGCAAAAGGGGTGGAGGGAGCTCCTACGAGCAGTACTTC,CASSKRGGGSSYEQYF
TRBJ1-5,NA,NA,TRBV6-5,TGTGCCAGCAGTTACGGTAGACAGGGCAATCAGCCCCAGCATTTT,CASSYGRQGNQPQHF
TRBJ1-6,few,NA,TRBV5-1,TGCGCCAGCAGCTTGGGGTACAGCTCTATCTCCTATAATTCACCCCTCCACTTT,CASSLGYSSISYNSPLHF
TRBJ1-2,NA,NA,TRBV7-9,TGTTCCAGCAGCCCAACAGTTACCTATGGCTACACCTTC,CSSSPTVTYGYTF
TRBJ1-6,NA,NA,TRBV7-8,TGTGCCAGCAGCTCAGAGCGGTTGGGTAATTCACCCCTCCACTTT,CASSSERLGNSPLHF
TRBJ2-5,NA,NA,TRBV18,TGTGCCAGCTCACCAACTAGTCCGTTGGGAGGAAACAGGTACCAAGAGACCCAGTACTTC,CASSPTSPLGGNRYQETQYF
TRBJ1-4,NA,NA,TRBV6-1,TGTGCCAGCAGTGGGGAGGGGGCAACTAATGAAAAACTGTTTTTT,CASSGEGATNEKLFF
TRBJ1-4,NA,NA,TRBV28,TGTGCCAGCAGTTCGGGAGGGAAAAAACTGTTTTTT,CASSSGGKKLFF
TRBJ2-7,few,TRBD1,TRBV19,TGTGCCAGTAGTAAAGGACAGGGGGCATACGAGCAGTACTTC,CASSKGQGAYEQYF
TRBJ1-2,NA,NA,TRBV19,TGTGCCAGTAGTATAGGGGAAGGGAGACAAGTCTATGGCTACACCTTC,CASSIGEGRQVYGYTF
TRBJ2-7,NA,NA,TRBV27,TGTGCCAGCAGTTCGACAACTCAAAGCTCCTACGAGCAGTACTTC,CASSSTTQSSYEQYF
TRBJ1-6,NA,NA,TRBV20-1,TGCAGTGCCGGAGGCCCTTCACCCCTCCACTTT,CSAGGPSPLHF
TRBJ2-3,NA,NA,TRBV7-9,TGTGCCAGCAGCTTAGGTGCCGGCAGGGGGACTAGCACAGATACGCAGTATTTT,CASSLGAGRGTSTDTQYF
TRBJ2-2,NA,TRBD1,TRBV18,TGTGCCAGCTCACCGAGACAGGGAACCGGGGAGCTGTTTTTT,CASSPRQGTGELFF
TRBJ2-1,NA,NA,TRBV30,TGTGCCTGGACGTTGGAGCGTTACAATGAGCAGTTCTTC,CAWTLERYNEQFF
TRBJ1-2,NA,NA,TRBV14,TGTGCCAGCAGCCAAGATCATCTTGTAGAGGGCCGGTATGGCTACACCTTC,CASSQDHLVEGRYGYTF